The 18 T cell receptor beta chains listed next were all sequenced from one sample in a study of cytomegalovirus exposure and HLA in healthy donors. PCR employed 60 Vbeta and 13 Jbeta primers. The protocol was immunoSEQ multiplex PCR, while the TCRdb copy is restricted to in-frame clones and leaves out a portion. The sample consists of about 62,000 clones, 70% to 90% of them appearing once. Sequencing was carried out using PBMCs. Receptors originate from a man younger than 35 in good health and CMV-seronegative.

This chain links TRBV5-4 with TRBJ1-2; 8 nucleotides line up with TRBD1. CDR3 length equals 17 residues. CDR1 and CDR2 (germline): SGHNT, YYREEE (reference sequence). V gave up 0 bases and J gave up 7 bases; unmatched junction bases: 14. Here the CDR3 DNA reads TGTGCCAGCAGCTTGGCCCCAGGACAGGGAGGAAGGGGTGGCTACACCTTC. Translation: CASSLAPGQGGRGGYTF.

The chain uses TRBV5-1 and TRBJ1-6; 8 bases fit TRBD1. The V gene's germline CDR1 is SGHRS and CDR2 YFSETQ. V lost 4 bases, J lost 10 bases, and 7 bases stayed unmatched. This CDR3 comprises 14 residues. CDR3 coding DNA: TGCGCCAGCAGCCTTGGACAGGGAACGTCACCCCTCCACTTT. Translated, it gives CASSLGQGTSPLHF.

V usage is TRBV27 and J usage is TRBJ1-1, with a weak D call TRBD1 (5 bases). The CDR3 loop spans 14 amino acids. Looked up from germline, CDR1 is MNHEY and CDR2 is SMNVEV (reference sequence). Between the trimmed V and J ends, which lost 3 bases and 1 base, there was a span of 9 bases. CDR3 protein: CASSFAGQNTEAFF. CDR3 bases: TGTGCCAGCAGTTTCGCAGGACAGAACACTGAAGCTTTCTTT.

The CDR3 DNA reads TGCAGCGTTGAACCGGGACAGGGCTATGGCTACACCTTC. Amino acid sequence: CSVEPGQGYGYTF. The chain recombines TRBV29-1 with TRBJ1-2, with 9 bases matching TRBD1. Germline CDR1 SQVTM, CDR2 ANQGSEA. This CDR3 contains 13 residues. J was trimmed by 4 bases and V by 2 bases; bases with no gene match: 2. The full variable domain, with the rest looked up from reference TRBV29-1 and TRBJ1-2, is SAVISQKPSRDICQRGTSLTIQCQVDSQVTMMFWYRQQPGQSLTLIATANQGSEATYESGFVIDKFPISRPNLTFSTLTVSNMSPEDSSIYLCSVEPGQGYGYTFGSGTRLTVV.

The gene calls are TRBV2 and TRBJ1-1; D not certain. CDR3 length: 14 residues. CDR1 is SNHLY and CDR2 is FYNNEI in the germline V gene. With 7 bases removed from V and 1 base from J, the gap between germline ends came to 13 bases. In DNA, the CDR3 is TGTGCCAGCACCGTTCGGGAGGGGAACACTGAAGCTTTCTTT. It translates to CASTVREGNTEAFF.

The CDR3 region has the DNA TGTGCCAGCAGTATAACAGGGCCCTACGAGCAGTACTTC. This sequence encodes CASSITGPYEQYF. The V gene is TRBV6-5, the J gene TRBJ2-7, with D possibly being TRBD1 (6 bases). The germline gives CDR1 MNHEY, CDR2 SVGAGI. The CDR3 is 13 residues long. With 5 bases removed from V and 2 bases from J, the gap between germline ends came to 10 bases.

The rearrangement uses TRBV7-9 and TRBJ1-1, with 9 bases lining up with TRBD1. The CDR3 length is 15 residues. Germline-derived CDR1 and CDR2 are SEHNR and FQNEAQ (reference sequence). V shed 4 bases and J 4 bases; nucleotides not matched to a gene: 7. CDR3 protein: CASSSYRGQGTEAFF. DNA of the CDR3: TGTGCCAGCAGCTCCTACAGGGGGCAGGGCACTGAAGCTTTCTTT.

This chain uses TRBV27 with TRBJ1-4, with TRBD1 matching over 7 bases. CDR3 length: 15 amino acids. CDR1 is MNHEY and CDR2 is SMNVEV in the germline V gene (reference sequence). V lost 3 bases and J lost 4; bases outside the gene matches: 5. CDR3 sequence reads: CASSFGTADNEKLFF. CDR3 sequence (DNA): TGTGCCAGCAGTTTCGGGACAGCCGATAATGAAAAACTGTTTTTT.

The chain uses TRBV28 and TRBJ1-1, with unresolved D. There are 15 residues in the CDR3. Germline CDR1 reads MDHEN; CDR2 reads SYDVKM. Trimming took off 6 bases at V and 0 bases at J, with 14 bases between the two ends. CDR3 sequence reads: CASSLPSKMNTEAFF. The CDR3 nucleotides are TGTGCCAGCAGCCTGCCCTCTAAGATGAACACTGAAGCTTTCTTT.

V is TRBV13 and J is TRBJ2-4, with 9 nucleotides matching TRBD1. The CDR3 contains 13 residues. After removal of 2 bases from V and 12 bases from J, the junction contained 5 bases not matched to a gene. Germline V gene data show CDR1 as PRHDT and CDR2 as FYEKMQ (reference sequence). The CDR3: CASSLPGQGTQYF. In DNA, the CDR3 is TGTGCCAGCAGCTTACCCGGACAGGGGACTCAGTACTTC.

This clone has more than one count but fewer than ten. The V gene is TRBV7-2, the J gene TRBJ1-2; D is unclear. Germline V gene sequence: CDR1 SGHTA, CDR2 FQGNSA. The CDR3 is made up of 13 amino acids. Trimming took off 5 bases at V and 4 bases at J, with 11 bases between the two ends. CDR3 DNA: TGTGCCAGCAGCAGACTGAGCCGCTATGGCTACACCTTC. Its translation: CASSRLSRYGYTF.

V is TRBV5-1 and J is TRBJ1-2; 9 bases fit TRBD1. Trimming took 1 base from V and 0 from J; bases not matched to a gene: 7. The CDR3 contains 17 residues. The germline CDR1 and CDR2 sequences are SGHRS and YFSETQ. CDR3 bases: TGCGCCAGCAGCTTGCTGGGACAGGGACCAGCTAACTATGGCTACACCTTC. Translating gives CASSLLGQGPANYGYTF.

The rearrangement uses TRBV25-1 and TRBJ2-1; 10 positions match TRBD1. V trimming: 3 bases; J trimming: 7 bases; junction bases outside the gene matches: 9. In germline, CDR1 is MGHDK, CDR2 SYGVNS. This CDR3 spans 16 amino acids. The CDR3 DNA follows: TGTGCCAGCAGTGAGACCCGGGGACAGGGGAGGAATGAGCAGTTCTTC. Residues: CASSETRGQGRNEQFF. Using reference TRBV25-1 and TRBJ2-1 for the parts outside the CDR3, the full variable domain is EADIYQTPRYLVIGTGKKITLECSQTMGHDKMYWYQQDPGMELHLIHYSYGVNSTEKGDLSSESTVSRIRTEHFPLTLESARPSHTSQYLCASSETRGQGRNEQFFGPGTRLTVL.

The chain carries TRBV18 and TRBJ2-7; tentative D call: TRBD1 (5 bases). V was trimmed by 6 bases and J by 3 bases, leaving 15 bases between them. The germline CDR1 and CDR2 sequences are KGHSH and LQKENI. The CDR3 is 14 residues long. CDR3 loop: CASSPTDSLYEQYF. CDR3 coding DNA: TGTGCCAGCTCCCCGACTGACAGCCTCTACGAGCAGTACTTC.

The chain combines TRBV5-1 with TRBJ1-6, with D possibly matching TRBD1 (6 bases). The CDR3 sequence is 15 residues long. Between the trimmed V and J ends, which lost 4 bases and 8 bases, there was a span of 16 bases. Germline V gives CDR1 SGHRS, CDR2 YFSETQ. This chain's CDR3 is CASSTRDRWDSPLHF. Here the CDR3 DNA reads TGCGCCAGCAGCACTCGAGACAGGTGGGATTCACCCCTCCACTTT.

The chain uses TRBV5-1 and TRBJ1-5; no reliable D call. Germline CDR1 reads SGHRS; CDR2 reads YFSETQ. The CDR3 loop spans 13 amino acids. The V gene lost 4 bases and the J gene lost 10 bases, with 15 bases spanning the gap. This chain's CDR3 is CASSPTPAGPQHF. For the CDR3, the DNA is TGCGCCAGCAGCCCGACACCGGCGGGCCCCCAGCATTTT.

The chain recombines TRBV11-2 with TRBJ1-5; no clear D. Germline CDR1 SGHAT, CDR2 FQNNGV. Between the trimmed V and J ends, which lost 5 bases and 8 bases, there was a span of 19 bases. This CDR3 comprises 15 residues. The CDR3 region is CASSRGSVRGEPQHF. The CDR3, as DNA: TGTGCCAGCAGCCGAGGGTCGGTCCGGGGAGAGCCCCAGCATTTT.

The chain recombines TRBV5-1 with TRBJ2-4; 7 nucleotides align to TRBD1. Germline CDR1 reads SGHRS; CDR2 reads YFSETQ. With V trimmed by 3 bases and J by 1 base, 7 bases remained unmatched. The CDR3 runs to 16 residues. Written as DNA, the CDR3 is TGCGCCAGCAGCTCGCAAGGGGGCGCGGCCAAAAACATTCAGTACTTC. Its protein is CASSSQGGAAKNIQYF.